A single sample gave rise to the 32 T cell receptor beta chains below, sequenced in a study of T cell repertoires in cytomegalovirus infection. Their antigens remain unidentified. TCRdb analysed the reads with MiXCR anew, one entry per CDR3 protein. Counted here are around 430,000 distinct CDR3 sequences, 40% to 50% occurring once; the ten biggest clones make up 40% to 50%. The material was cultured PBMCs, obtained from culture after CMV antigen stimulation. The receptor source for this set is a human donor in good health (CMV status not recorded). Some clones in this sample may be carry-over from other donors' samples.

The chain employs TRBV11-2 and TRBJ2-5, with a possible D match to TRBD2 (6 bases). CDR1 SGHAT and CDR2 FQNNGV come from the germline V gene. This CDR3 spans 15 amino acids. Trimming removed 2 bases from V and 1 base from J, with 11 bases in between. The CDR3 DNA reads as TGTGCCAGCAGCTTACGGGCGGGGACCCAAGAGACCCAGTACTTC. Translation gives CASSLRAGTQETQYF. Using reference TRBV11-2 and TRBJ2-5 for the parts outside the CDR3, the full variable domain is EAGVAQSPRYKIIEKRQSVAFWCNPISGHATLYWYQQILGQGPKLLIQFQNNGVVDDSQLPKDRFSAERLKGVDSTLKIQPAKLEDSAVYLCASSLRAGTQETQYFGPGTRLLVL.

The rearrangement uses TRBV5-4 and TRBJ1-1; perhaps TRBD1 as D (5 bases). The CDR3 is 17 residues long. Trimming took off 2 bases at V and 1 base at J, with 18 bases between the two ends. CDR1 is SGHNT, CDR2 YYREEE, per germline (reference sequence). The CDR3 here is CASSLGAIQGRNTEAFF. For the CDR3, the DNA is TGTGCCAGCAGCTTAGGGGCTATTCAGGGTCGGAACACTGAAGCTTTCTTT.

The chain couples TRBV28 to TRBJ1-2; D might be TRBD1 (5 bases). Per germline, CDR1 MDHEN and CDR2 SYDVKM. V was trimmed by 1 base and J by 0 bases, leaving 9 bases between them. The CDR3 runs 15 residues. In DNA form, the CDR3 reads TGTGCCAGCAGTTTATTTGGGGGAGCTAACTATGGCTACACCTTC. Translation gives CASSLFGGANYGYTF.

In its sample, this clonotype was seen a few times. This chain connects TRBV7-8 to TRBJ2-7; D is perhaps TRBD2 (6 bases). Trimming took off 5 bases at V and 0 bases at J, with 17 bases between the two ends. The CDR3 covers 16 residues. Germline CDR1 is SGHVS and CDR2 is FQNEAQ. As DNA, the CDR3 is TGTGCCAGCAGCGCCCCGGGGGAGATAAGCTCCTACGAGCAGTACTTC. This codes for CASSAPGEISSYEQYF.

The chain recombines TRBV20-1 with TRBJ1-2; maybe TRBD1 (6 bases). V shed 6 bases and J shed 4 bases, with 15 bases lying between them. CDR1 is DFQATT, CDR2 SNEGSKA, per germline (reference sequence). CDR3 length: 13 residues. The CDR3 is CSANGGASYGYTF. CDR3 nucleotide sequence: TGCAGTGCAAACGGGGGGGCCAGCTATGGCTACACCTTC.

This chain joins TRBV25-1 and TRBJ2-7; D might be TRBD2 (5 bases). Trimming pared 8 bases from V and 0 bases from J, leaving 14 bases between. Germline CDR1 reads MGHDK; CDR2 reads SYGVNS. This CDR3 region has 14 residues. This chain's CDR3 is CASESSFSSYEQYF. CDR3 coding DNA: TGTGCCAGCGAGTCTAGCTTTAGCTCCTACGAGCAGTACTTC.

This clonotype was counted only a few times. The chain combines TRBV2 with TRBJ2-7; no clear D. Germline loops: CDR1 SNHLY, CDR2 FYNNEI. V was shortened by 6 bases and J by 3 bases, with 12 bases between the two germline ends. CDR3 length: 13 residues. The CDR3 bases are TGTGCCAGCAGGGATTTACGGATCTACGAGCAGTACTTC. Protein: CASRDLRIYEQYF.

The CDR3 DNA reads as TGTGCCAGTAATGGCGGTAATAATTCACCCCTCCACTTT. This gives the protein CASNGGNNSPLHF. V gene TRBV19 combines with J gene TRBJ1-6; D remains ambiguous. The CDR3 sequence is 13 residues long. Trimming cost V 7 bases and J 5 bases, with 9 bases left between them. Germline values: CDR1 LNHDA, CDR2 SQIVND (reference sequence).

The chain uses TRBV12-5 and TRBJ1-4; perhaps TRBD1 as D (5 bases). V was pared by 5 bases and J by 8 bases, with 9 bases between. Per germline, CDR1 LGHNT and CDR2 FRNRAP. CDR3 length: 12 residues. The CDR3 region is CASGTRGEKLFF. The DNA for the CDR3 is TGTGCTAGTGGTACCCGGGGGGAAAAACTGTTTTTT.

V gene TRBV4-1 combines with J gene TRBJ1-6, with D uncertain. Trimming removed 0 bases from V and 0 bases from J, with 6 bases in between. The CDR3 sequence is 16 residues long. Germline CDR1 reads MGHRA; CDR2 reads YSYEKL. The CDR3 bases are TGCGCCAGCAGCCAAGATCTGAGCTCCTATAATTCACCCCTCCACTTT. This encodes CASSQDLSSYNSPLHF.

The chain couples TRBV6-2 or TRBV6-3 to TRBJ2-7, with 7 bases matching TRBD2. Germline V gene data show CDR1 as MNHEY and CDR2 as SVGEGT. This CDR3 spans 15 amino acids. V shed 6 bases, J shed 0 bases, and the junction held 8 bases outside the gene matches. CDR3 sequence reads: CASRPGAGISYEQYF. CDR3 coding DNA: TGTGCCAGCAGGCCGGGAGCGGGGATCTCCTACGAGCAGTACTTC.

The V and J genes are TRBV19 and TRBJ2-7; 10 nucleotides line up with TRBD1. J lost 5 bases, V lost 7 bases, and 8 bases had no gene match. Germline lookup yields CDR1 LNHDA and CDR2 SQIVND (reference sequence). This CDR3 spans 14 amino acids. As DNA, the CDR3 is TGTGCCAGTACCCCGGGACAGGGGATCGACGAGCAGTACTTC. It is translated as CASTPGQGIDEQYF. Together with reference TRBV19 and TRBJ2-7, the CDR3 gives the full variable domain: DGGITQSPKYLFRKEGQNVTLSCEQNLNHDAMYWYRQDPGQGLRLIYYSQIVNDFQKGDIAEGYSVSREKKESFPLTVTSAQKNPTAFYLCASTPGQGIDEQYFGPGTRLTVT.

The table lists this clonotype with a few counts. The chain links TRBV20-1 to TRBJ2-3; 8 bases are a match to TRBD1. This CDR3 has 14 residues. CDR1 and CDR2 from the germline V gene are DFQATT and SNEGSKA (reference sequence). After removal of 4 bases from V and 8 bases from J, the junction contained 11 bases not matched to a gene. The CDR3 region is CSAMTGDGQGTQYF. In DNA, the CDR3 is TGCAGTGCTATGACAGGGGATGGGCAAGGTACGCAGTATTTT.

Notes on this clonotype: The DNA is left out, because the CDR3 cannot be placed on it with certainty; the CDR3 is given as TCRdb lists it. The chain carries TRBV6-8 and TRBJ1-1. Germline CDR1 MNHGY, CDR2 SAAAGT. The CDR3 length equals 13 residues, ends included. CDR3 sequence: CASKYVGPVEAFF.

This chain connects TRBV7-2 to TRBJ1-1; D might be TRBD1 (6 bases). The CDR3 spans 15 residues. Germline V gene lookup returns CDR1 SGHTA and CDR2 FQGNSA. Trimming left V 4 bases short and J 1 base short, with 13 bases between. The DNA of the CDR3 is TGTGCCAGCAGCTCCCCCGCCAGGGGGAACACTGAAGCTTTCTTT. It specifies CASSSPARGNTEAFF.

This chain joins TRBV7-2 and TRBJ1-5; the match to TRBD1 covers 7 bases. Germline assignment: CDR1 SGHTA and CDR2 FQGNSA. The CDR3 contains 14 residues. Trimming at V came to 5 bases and at J to 4 bases, leaving 5 bases not matched to a gene. The chain's CDR3 is CASSTQGYNQPQHF. CDR3 bases: TGTGCCAGCAGCACACAGGGGTATAATCAGCCCCAGCATTTT.

In its sample, this clonotype was seen a few times. CDR3 sequence reads: CASSSPGREAFF. Here the CDR3 DNA reads TGTGCCAGCAGCTCCCCGGGGAGGGAAGCTTTCTTT. The V and J genes are TRBV7-6 and TRBJ1-1; no clear D gene. Germline assignment: CDR1 SGHVS and CDR2 FNYEAQ. V lost 4 bases, J lost 8 bases, and 11 bases lay in between. The CDR3 runs to 12 residues.

This clonotype was found a few times. The chain combines TRBV6-2 or TRBV6-3 with TRBJ2-1; 13 bases fit TRBD2. Germline V gives CDR1 MNHEY, CDR2 SVGEGT. J was trimmed by 2 bases and V by 6 bases; bases with no gene match: 1. The CDR3 loop spans 15 amino acids. The CDR3 spells CASSTSGRAYNEQFF. The CDR3, as DNA: TGTGCCAGCAGCACTAGCGGGAGGGCCTACAATGAGCAGTTCTTC.

With regard to this clonotype: With a much larger clone just one base away, this may be a read error. The V and J genes are TRBV7-2 and TRBJ1-5; D is undetermined. The CDR3 consists of 14 residues. Germline values: CDR1 SGHTA, CDR2 FQGNSA. The CDR3 is CAGSPDISNQPQHF. The CDR3 DNA sequence: TGTGCCGGCAGCCCGGATATTAGCAATCAGCCCCAGCATTTT.

This clonotype was found many times. This chain links TRBV7-2 with TRBJ1-6, with D maybe TRBD1 (5 bases). Germline lookup yields CDR1 SGHTA and CDR2 FQGNSA. The ends were cut back, 2 bases at V and 6 bases at J, with 11 bases in the middle. The CDR3 consists of 15 residues. CDR3 sequence: CASSLSRGANSPLHF. For the CDR3, the DNA is TGTGCCAGCAGCTTATCAAGGGGTGCTAATTCACCCCTCCACTTT.

This clonotype was picked up many times. This sequence joins TRBV7-8 and TRBJ1-1; weak D call: TRBD1 (5 bases). Trimming shortened V by 3 bases and J by 7 bases, and 12 bases separated the two germline ends. There are 13 residues in the CDR3. CDR1 SGHVS and CDR2 FQNEAQ come from the germline V gene. For the CDR3, the DNA is TGTGCCAGCAGCTTGGATTTGGGGGTTGAAGCTTTCTTT. This gives the protein CASSLDLGVEAFF.

The chain is built from TRBV7-2 and TRBJ2-3; 7 bases fit TRBD1. Trimming took 5 bases from V and 6 from J; bases not matched to a gene: 5. The CDR3 is made up of 13 amino acids. Germline lookup yields CDR1 SGHTA and CDR2 FQGNSA. The DNA of the CDR3 is TGTGCCAGCAGCCGGACAGGTGCCGATACGCAGTATTTT. This sequence encodes CASSRTGADTQYF. Based on the CDR3 plus reference TRBV7-2 and TRBJ2-3, the full variable domain is GAGVSQSPSNKVTEKGKDVELRCDPISGHTALYWYRQSLGQGLEFLIYFQGNSAPDKSGLPSDRFSAERTGGSVSTLTIQRTQQEDSAVYLCASSRTGADTQYFGPGTRLTVL.

The gene calls are TRBV7-2 and TRBJ2-5; D uncertain. The germline V gene has CDR1 SGHTA and CDR2 FQGNSA. Trimming pared 1 base from V and 3 bases from J, leaving 9 bases between. The CDR3 is 14 amino acids. The CDR3 region has the DNA TGTGCCAGCAGCTTAGTGATCGGTAAAGAGACCCAGTACTTC. It is translated as CASSLVIGKETQYF.

The CDR3 nucleotides are TGCAGCGTGCCCGGGACAGGGGACTACGAGCAGTACTTC. Translated, it gives CSVPGTGDYEQYF. This chain links TRBV29-1 with TRBJ2-7, with 10 bases that match TRBD1. Trimming cost V 6 bases and J 3 bases; bases outside gene matches: 5. In germline, CDR1 is SQVTM, CDR2 ANQGSEA. This CDR3 is built from 13 residues.

The CDR3 loop reads CASSFTVRQLNEKLFF. The CDR3 nucleotides are TGCGCCAGCAGCTTCACGGTACGGCAACTTAATGAAAAACTGTTTTTT. The chain joins TRBV4-1 to TRBJ1-4; D not resolved. CDR3 length: 16 amino acids. Trimming removed 5 bases from V and 4 bases from J, with 17 bases in between. The germline V gene has CDR1 MGHRA and CDR2 YSYEKL.

The chain joins TRBV6-1 to TRBJ2-1, with 9 bases identical to TRBD2. This CDR3 has 14 amino acids. Per germline, CDR1 MNHNS and CDR2 SASEGT. Germline trimming cut 4 bases from V and 10 bases from J; bases unmatched to any gene: 8. The CDR3 nucleotides are TGTGCCAGCAGTGTCCTAGCGGGACCTTTAGAGCAGTTCTTC. Translating it yields CASSVLAGPLEQFF.

This clonotype was seen only a few times. V and J are TRBV7-2 and TRBJ1-1, with 9 nucleotides matching TRBD1. With 5 bases clipped from V and 6 bases from J, the junction kept 10 bases outside the gene matches. Germline values: CDR1 SGHTA, CDR2 FQGNSA. The CDR3 has 15 residues. The CDR3 loop reads CASSPLQGALAEAFF. DNA of the CDR3: TGTGCCAGCAGCCCCCTACAGGGGGCGTTGGCTGAAGCTTTCTTT.

CDR3 protein: CASSPSTKGETYEQYF. The CDR3 DNA follows: TGTGCCAGCAGTCCATCGACAAAGGGGGAAACCTACGAGCAGTACTTC. This rearrangement joins TRBV12-3 or TRBV12-4 to TRBJ2-7; tentative D call: TRBD1 (6 bases). This CDR3 spans 16 amino acids. V was shortened by 5 bases and J by 2 bases, with 19 bases between the two germline ends.

CDR3 protein: CASSPGGGGNEKLFF. The CDR3 DNA is TGTGCCAGCAGCCCGGGAGGGGGGGGAAATGAAAAACTGTTTTTT. This chain links TRBV7-4 with TRBJ1-4; TRBD1 might be the D (6 bases). Looked up from germline, CDR1 is SGHVT and CDR2 is SQSDAQ. Trimming took off 5 bases at V and 5 bases at J, with 15 bases between the two ends. This CDR3 has 15 residues.

The rearrangement links TRBV20-1 to TRBJ2-7, with D uncertain. Between the trimmed V and J ends, which lost 0 bases and 0 bases, there was a span of 12 bases. The CDR3 totals 15 residues. The germline CDR1 and CDR2 sequences are DFQATT and SNEGSKA (reference sequence). The CDR3 DNA reads as TGCAGTGCTAGAGAAGGTGGCCTGGTCTCCTACGAGCAGTACTTC. Translating it yields CSAREGGLVSYEQYF.

This clonotype was found once. The chain uses TRBV20-1 and TRBJ2-1, with D possibly matching TRBD1 (5 bases). From germline, CDR1 is DFQATT and CDR2 SNEGSKA (reference sequence). This CDR3 region has 13 residues. The V end was cut by 8 bases, the J end by 3 bases, with 14 bases between. CDR3 in DNA: TGCAGTATGACAGTGTACGACTACAATGAGCAGTTCTTC. Amino acids: CSMTVYDYNEQFF.

The chain couples TRBV6-6 to TRBJ2-2; the D is unclear. The germline CDR1 and CDR2 sequences are MNHNY and SVGAGI (reference sequence). The CDR3 loop spans 12 amino acids. Trimming cost V 7 bases and J 4 bases, with 7 bases left between them. CDR3 sequence reads: CASTGPTGELFF. The CDR3 nucleotides read TGTGCCAGCACTGGACCCACCGGGGAGCTGTTTTTT.